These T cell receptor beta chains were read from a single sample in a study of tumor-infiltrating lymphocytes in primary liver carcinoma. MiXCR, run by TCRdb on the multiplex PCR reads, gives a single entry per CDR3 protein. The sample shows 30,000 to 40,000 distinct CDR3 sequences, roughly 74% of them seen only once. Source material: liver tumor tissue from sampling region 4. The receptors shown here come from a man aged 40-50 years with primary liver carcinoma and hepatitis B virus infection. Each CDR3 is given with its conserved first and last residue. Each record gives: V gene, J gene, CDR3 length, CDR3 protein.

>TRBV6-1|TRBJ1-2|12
CAGSAPLYDYTF
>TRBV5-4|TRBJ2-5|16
CVSSQCGQGVLETQYF
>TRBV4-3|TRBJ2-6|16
CASSQDAGSGANVQTF
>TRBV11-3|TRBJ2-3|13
CARNLGGSDTQYF
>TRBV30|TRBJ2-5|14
CAWNRGLVQETQYF
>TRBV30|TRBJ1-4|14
CAWSSQITNEKLFF
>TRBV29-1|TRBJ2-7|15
CGVASGCGMPYEQYF
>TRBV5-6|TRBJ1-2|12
CASSPGKSGYTF
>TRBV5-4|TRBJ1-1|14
CGGRSGQGTIEAFF
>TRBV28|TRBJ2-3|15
CASSSSGQGPDTQYF
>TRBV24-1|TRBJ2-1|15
CATSDSGTGNNEQFF
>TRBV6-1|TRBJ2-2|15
CASKTGGGGAGELFF
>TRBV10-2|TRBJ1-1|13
CASSEVGSTEAFF
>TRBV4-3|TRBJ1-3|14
CASSQEGYRNTIYF
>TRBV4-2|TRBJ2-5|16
CVSSQASIGFQESQYF
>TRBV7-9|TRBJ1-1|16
CACSPRGTGGITEAFF
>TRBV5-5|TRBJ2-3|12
CASSPLTDIQYF
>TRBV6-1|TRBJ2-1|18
CASTLSIPWAGSYNEQFF
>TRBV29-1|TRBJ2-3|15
CSIRTSGSWKCTQYF
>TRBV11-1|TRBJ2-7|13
CTSRGKRSHEQYF
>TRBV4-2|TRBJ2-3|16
CASCEDLGTRGGTQYF
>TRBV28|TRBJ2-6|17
CASNQAQDSSGANVLTF
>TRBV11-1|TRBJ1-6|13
CVSNRTLVSPLHF
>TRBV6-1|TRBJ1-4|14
CASAIGATYEKLSF
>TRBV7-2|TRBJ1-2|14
CASIPRGRQHGYTF
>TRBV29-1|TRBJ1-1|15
CSGGQEGCQNTEVFF
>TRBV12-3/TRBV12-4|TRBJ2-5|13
CVSSRGGTETQYF
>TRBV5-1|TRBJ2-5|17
CVSSSGGLAGAAETQYF
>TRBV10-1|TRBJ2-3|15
CTSSPGTGAADSQYF
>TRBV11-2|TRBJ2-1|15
CTSNFSWPLDNEQFF
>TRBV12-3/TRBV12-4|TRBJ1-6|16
CASIQDPFSDNSPLHF
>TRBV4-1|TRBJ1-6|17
CANSRDREQGRNSPLHF
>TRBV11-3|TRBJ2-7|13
CVSRVGQSYEQYF
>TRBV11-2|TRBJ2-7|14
CASSSNRNSYGQYF
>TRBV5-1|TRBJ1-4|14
CASSPVQGGEKLFF
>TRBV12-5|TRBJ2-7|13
CTSEGTSSHEQYF
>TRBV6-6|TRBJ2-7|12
CASSRRLGEQYF
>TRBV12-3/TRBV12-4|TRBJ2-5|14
CAGAQGQSQETQYF
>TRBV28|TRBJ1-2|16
CASSIPSGTGTYGYTF
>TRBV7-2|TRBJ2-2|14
CASSRSTTTGELFF
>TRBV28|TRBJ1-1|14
CANIIFRGGTEAFF
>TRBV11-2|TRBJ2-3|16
CTNSSRLAGVTDTQYF
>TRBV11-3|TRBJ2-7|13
CARSVGQSYEQYF
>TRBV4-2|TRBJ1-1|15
CASSQGVTGDTEAFF
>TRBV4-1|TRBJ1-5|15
CASSPVEGSNRPQHF
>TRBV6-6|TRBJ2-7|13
CASTREYSYEQYF
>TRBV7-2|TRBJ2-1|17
CVSSLALGGSSYNEQFF
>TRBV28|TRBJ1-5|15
CASSPPGLSNQPQHF
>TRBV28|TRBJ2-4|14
CASSGAVAKNIQYF
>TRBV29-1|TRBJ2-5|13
CSGIQWTGEAQYF